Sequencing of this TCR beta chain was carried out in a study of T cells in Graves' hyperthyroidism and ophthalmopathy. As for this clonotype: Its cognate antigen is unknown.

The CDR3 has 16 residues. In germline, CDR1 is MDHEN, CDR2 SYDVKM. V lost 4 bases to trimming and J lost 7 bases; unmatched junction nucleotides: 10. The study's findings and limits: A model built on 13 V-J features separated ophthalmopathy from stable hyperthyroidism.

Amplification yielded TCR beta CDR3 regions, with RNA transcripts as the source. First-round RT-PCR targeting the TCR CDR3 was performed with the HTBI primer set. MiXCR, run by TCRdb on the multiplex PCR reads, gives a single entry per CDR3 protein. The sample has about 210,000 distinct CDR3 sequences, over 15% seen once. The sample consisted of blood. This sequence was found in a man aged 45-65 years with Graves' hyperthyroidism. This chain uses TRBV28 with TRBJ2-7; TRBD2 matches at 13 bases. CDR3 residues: CASSSPRTSGRGEQYF. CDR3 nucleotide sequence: TGTGCCAGCAGTTCGCCGAGGACTAGCGGGAGAGGAGAGCAGTACTTC.